Presented here are 10 T cell receptor beta chains from one specimen sequenced in a study of control samples from healthy donors and cancer patients (dated by TCRdb to about 2020). The library was produced with the immunoSEQ multiplex PCR assay. Drawn from immuneACCESS, this table holds only the in-frame rearrangements with V and J called that TCRdb kept. Clones are partly lost; checked studies trace under half to an unresolved V gene and leave the rest unexplained. The sample table shows approximately 230,000 clones, and around 79% are seen once. In total, the top ten clones hold roughly 13% of the sample. The sequencing input was PBMCs. The receptors shown here come from a woman aged 60 to 75 with lung cancer.

The chain carries TRBV6-1 and TRBJ1-5; D is unclear. The CDR3 is 13 amino acids. Trimming cost V 1 base and J 7 bases, with 8 bases left between them. CDR1 and CDR2 from the germline V gene are MNHNS and SASEGT. The CDR3 here is CASSEDPRQPQHF. The CDR3 DNA is TGTGCCAGCAGTGAAGATCCCAGGCAGCCCCAGCATTTT.

The gene calls are TRBV24-1 and TRBJ2-3, with TRBD2 matching 9 bases. The germline V gene encodes CDR1 KGHDR and CDR2 SFDVKD. This CDR3 is 13 amino acids long. V was pared by 5 bases and J by 4 bases, with 0 bases of the junction left unmatched. Here the CDR3 reads CATSGGGADTQYF. For the CDR3, the DNA is TGTGCCACCAGTGGCGGGGGGGCAGATACGCAGTATTTT.

V gene TRBV28 combines with J gene TRBJ1-2, with D perhaps matching TRBD1 (5 bases). Between the trimmed V and J ends, which lost 6 bases and 0 bases, there was a span of 14 bases. The CDR3 loop spans 15 amino acids. Germline V lookup: CDR1 MDHEN, CDR2 SYDVKM. The CDR3 DNA reads as TGTGCCAGCAGGTTTCGAGGGGCATCTAACTATGGCTACACCTTC. It is translated as CASRFRGASNYGYTF.

The CDR3 DNA sequence: TGTGCCAGCAGTGAAGATGGCCTTTATAATGAAAAACTGTTTTTT. Translating it yields CASSEDGLYNEKLFF. This chain uses TRBV2 with TRBJ1-4; D gene uncertain. V shed 1 base and J shed 4 bases, with 10 bases lying between them. Germline V gene lookup returns CDR1 SNHLY and CDR2 FYNNEI. The CDR3 contains 15 residues.

This clone was counted once. This chain links TRBV5-1 with TRBJ1-2; 7 bases align to TRBD1. Trimming took 0 bases from V and 7 from J; bases not matched to a gene: 9. CDR3 length: 15 amino acids. The germline CDR1 and CDR2 sequences are SGHRS and YFSETQ. The CDR3 DNA reads as TGCGCCAGCAGCTTGGCCAGTACGGCAGGGGGTGGCTACACCTTC. Protein sequence: CASSLASTAGGGYTF. Full variable domain (outside the CDR3, taken from reference TRBV5-1 and TRBJ1-2): KAGVTQTPRYLIKTRGQQVTLSCSPISGHRSVSWYQQTPGQGLQFLFEYFSETQRNKGNFPGRFSGRQFSNSRSEMNVSTLELGDSALYLCASSLASTAGGGYTFGSGTRLTVV.

The genes are TRBV19 and TRBJ2-1, with 7 bases identical to TRBD1. The V gene end was trimmed by 4 bases and the J gene end by 1 base; junction bases not matched to a gene: 10. Per the germline V gene, CDR1 is LNHDA and CDR2 is SQIVND (reference sequence). This CDR3 comprises 17 residues. CDR3 in DNA: TGTGCCAGTAGTACTTTATTAAGGGGGCTGTCCTACAATGAGCAGTTCTTC. Its protein product is CASSTLLRGLSYNEQFF.

The genes are TRBV29-1 and TRBJ2-3; TRBD1 might be the D (5 bases). Germline values: CDR1 SQVTM, CDR2 ANQGSEA. The CDR3 spans 14 residues. V was cut by 6 bases and J by 2 bases, with 15 bases left in between. The CDR3 region is CSVERTRNTDTQYF. Written as DNA, the CDR3 is TGCAGCGTGGAACGGACACGGAACACAGATACGCAGTATTTT.

The CDR3 nucleotides read TGTGCCAGCAGTTTATCGACGCGGGACGTCGACATCTCTGGGGCCAACGTCCTGACTTTC. This codes for CASSLSTRDVDISGANVLTF. The chain links TRBV27 to TRBJ2-6, with TRBD2 as a possible D gene (6 bases). With 0 bases removed from V and 0 bases from J, the gap between germline ends came to 18 bases. CDR1 MNHEY and CDR2 SMNVEV come from the germline V gene (reference sequence). The CDR3 spans 20 residues.

Concerning this clone: Relative to the germline gene, one junction end is altered; a read error may explain this. The chain carries TRBV19 and TRBJ1-2; a weak D match, TRBD1 (5 bases). Looked up from germline, CDR1 is LNHDA and CDR2 is SQIVND (reference sequence). The CDR3 sequence is 14 residues long. CDR3 loop: CASSISSQGLASAF. Written as DNA, the CDR3 is TGTGCCAGTAGTATTTCATCGCAGGGACTTGCAAGCGCCTTC.

CDR3 in DNA: TGCGCCAGCAGCTCGAACACTGAAGCTTTCTTT. It encodes CASSSNTEAFF. The rearrangement links TRBV10-1 to TRBJ1-1; D unclear. This CDR3 spans 11 amino acids. CDR1 and CDR2 from the germline V gene are WNHNN and SYGVQD (reference sequence). Trimming took off 6 bases at V and 1 base at J, with 3 bases between the two ends.